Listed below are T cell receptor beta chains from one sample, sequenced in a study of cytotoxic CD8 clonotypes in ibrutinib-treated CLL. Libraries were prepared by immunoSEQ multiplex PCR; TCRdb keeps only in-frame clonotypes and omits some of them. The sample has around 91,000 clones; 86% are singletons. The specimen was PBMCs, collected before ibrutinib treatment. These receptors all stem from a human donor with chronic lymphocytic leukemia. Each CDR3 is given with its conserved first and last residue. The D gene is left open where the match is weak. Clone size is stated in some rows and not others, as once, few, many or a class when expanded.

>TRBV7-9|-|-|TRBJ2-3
CASSPRAETGYTDTQYF
TGTGCCAGCAGCCCCCGCGCGGAGACAGGTTACACAGATACGCAGTATTTT
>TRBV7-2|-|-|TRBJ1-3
CASSRGHSISGNTIYF
TGTGCCAGCAGCCGGGGCCATTCGATCTCTGGAAACACCATATATTTT
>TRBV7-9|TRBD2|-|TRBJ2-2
CASSLVRWGRARTGELFF
TGTGCCAGCAGCTTAGTTCGGTGGGGGAGGGCCCGCACCGGGGAGCTGTTTTTT
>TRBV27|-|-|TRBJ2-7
CASSLTFRTEYEQYF
TGTGCCAGCAGTTTAACATTCCGGACAGAGTACGAGCAGTACTTC
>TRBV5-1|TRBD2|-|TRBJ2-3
CASSPGGLAGAIVTDTQYF
TGCGCCAGCAGCCCCGGAGGACTAGCGGGAGCAATCGTTACAGATACGCAGTATTTT
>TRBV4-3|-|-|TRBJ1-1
CASSQGVRTEAFF
TGCGCCAGCAGCCAAGGGGTGAGGACTGAAGCTTTCTTT
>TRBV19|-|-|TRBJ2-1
CASSIGPQIHNEQFF
TGTGCCAGTAGTATTGGGCCGCAAATTCACAATGAGCAGTTCTTC
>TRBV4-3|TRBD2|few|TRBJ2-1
CASSRTSGFYNEQFF
TGCGCCAGCAGCCGTACTAGCGGTTTCTACAATGAGCAGTTCTTC
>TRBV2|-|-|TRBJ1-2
CASSFRSLTSSYGYTF
TGTGCCAGCAGTTTTCGCTCCCTGACAAGCAGCTATGGCTACACCTTC
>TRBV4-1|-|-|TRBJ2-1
CASSQGYGERGNEQFF
TGCGCCAGCAGCCAAGGGTACGGGGAGAGGGGGAATGAGCAGTTCTTC
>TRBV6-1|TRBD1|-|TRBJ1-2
CASRKTGENGYTF
TGTGCCAGCAGGAAGACAGGGGAGAATGGCTACACCTTC
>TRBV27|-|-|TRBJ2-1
CASSLISSGTNNEQFF
TGTGCCAGCAGTTTAATATCCAGCGGGACAAACAATGAGCAGTTCTTC
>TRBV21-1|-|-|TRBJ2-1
CASSEREGPDNEQFF
TGTGCCAGCAGCGAGCGGGAGGGTCCCGACAATGAGCAGTTCTTC
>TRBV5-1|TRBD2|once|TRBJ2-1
CASSPGLAVFTSYNEQFF
TGCGCCAGCAGCCCGGGACTAGCCGTATTCACCTCCTACAATGAGCAGTTCTTC
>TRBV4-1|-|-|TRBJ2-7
CASSQVQGPYEQYF
TGCGCCAGCAGCCAAGTCCAGGGACCCTACGAGCAGTACTTC
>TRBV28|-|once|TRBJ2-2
CASSPTDGKGSGTGELFF
TGTGCCAGCAGTCCCACGGACGGAAAGGGGAGCGGGACCGGGGAGCTGTTTTTT
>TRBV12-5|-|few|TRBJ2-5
CASGLVEGVQETQYF
TGTGCTAGTGGTTTGGTAGAGGGGGTCCAAGAGACCCAGTACTTC
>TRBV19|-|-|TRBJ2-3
CASSPGRGGTKYF
TGTGCCAGTAGTCCTGGTCGGGGTGGGACGAAGTATTTT
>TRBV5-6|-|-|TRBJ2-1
CASSLKLGSYYNEQFF
TGTGCCAGCAGCTTAAAGCTGGGCAGTTACTACAATGAGCAGTTCTTC
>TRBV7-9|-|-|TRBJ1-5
CASSRDNSNQPQHF
TGTGCCAGCAGCCGGGATAATAGCAATCAGCCCCAGCATTTT
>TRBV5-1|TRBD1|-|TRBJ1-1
CASSLINRDSPEAFF
TGCGCCAGCAGCTTGATTAACAGGGACAGCCCTGAAGCTTTCTTT
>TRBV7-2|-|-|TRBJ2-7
CASSLLGFSYEQYF
TGTGCCAGCAGCTTACTAGGGTTCTCCTACGAGCAGTACTTC
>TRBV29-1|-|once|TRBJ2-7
CSVEHGVDYEQYF
TGCAGCGTTGAACACGGGGTAGACTACGAGCAGTACTTC
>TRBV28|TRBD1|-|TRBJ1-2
CASSLAGTANYGYTF
TGTGCCAGCAGTTTAGCCGGGACAGCTAACTATGGCTACACCTTC
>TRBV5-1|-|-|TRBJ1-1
CASSFRGNMNTEAFF
TGCGCCAGCAGCTTTCGTGGAAACATGAACACTGAAGCTTTCTTT
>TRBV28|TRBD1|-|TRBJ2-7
CASNTGTGEAEQYF
TGTGCCAGCAATACCGGGACAGGGGAGGCCGAGCAGTACTTC
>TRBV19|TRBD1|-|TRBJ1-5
CASSILTGGNQPQHF
TGTGCCAGTAGTATTTTGACAGGGGGTAATCAGCCCCAGCATTTT
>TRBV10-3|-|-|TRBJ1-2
CAISERVYGYTF
TGTGCCATCAGTGAGCGTGTCTATGGCTACACCTTC
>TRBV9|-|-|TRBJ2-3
CASSVRPSTDTQYF
TGTGCCAGCAGCGTTCGCCCTAGCACAGATACGCAGTATTTT
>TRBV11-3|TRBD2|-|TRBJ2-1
CASSPLLGGSSYNEQFF
TGTGCCAGCAGCCCGCTTCTTGGCGGGAGCTCCTACAATGAGCAGTTCTTC
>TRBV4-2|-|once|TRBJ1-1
CASSRHGGPGTEAFF
TGTGCCAGCAGCCGACACGGGGGGCCGGGGACTGAAGCTTTCTTT
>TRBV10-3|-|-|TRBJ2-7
CAIRETGGDTYEQYF
TGTGCCATCAGAGAAACAGGGGGGGATACCTACGAGCAGTACTTC
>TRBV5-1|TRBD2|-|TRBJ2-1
CASSLGEGPYNEQFF
TGCGCCAGCAGCTTAGGGGAGGGTCCCTACAATGAGCAGTTCTTC
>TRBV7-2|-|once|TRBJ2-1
CASSLVNNEQFF
TGTGCCAGCAGCTTAGTAAACAATGAGCAGTTCTTC
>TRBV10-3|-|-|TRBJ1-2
CAISESGAQNYGYTF
TGTGCCATCAGTGAGTCGGGGGCACAGAACTATGGCTACACCTTC
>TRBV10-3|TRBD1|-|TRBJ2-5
CAISDRGETQYF
TGTGCCATCAGCGACAGGGGAGAGACCCAGTACTTC
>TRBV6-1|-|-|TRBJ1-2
CASSGQAVTNYGYTF
TGTGCCAGCAGTGGACAGGCGGTGACTAACTATGGCTACACCTTC
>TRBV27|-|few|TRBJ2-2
CASSLSSANTGELFF
TGTGCCAGCAGTTTAAGTTCAGCCAACACCGGGGAGCTGTTTTTT
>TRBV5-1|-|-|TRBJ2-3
CASSLAHRERKLFTDTQYF
TGCGCCAGCAGCTTGGCCCACAGGGAAAGGAAGCTTTTCACAGATACGCAGTATTTT
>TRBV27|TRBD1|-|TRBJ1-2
CASSAWTGGNYGYTF
TGTGCCAGCAGTGCCTGGACAGGGGGGAACTATGGCTACACCTTC
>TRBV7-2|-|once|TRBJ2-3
CASSLAPPRDTQYF
TGTGCCAGCAGCTTAGCCCCCCCCAGAGATACGCAGTATTTT
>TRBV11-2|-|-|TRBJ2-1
CASSLHTASYNEQFF
TGTGCCAGCAGCCTACATACGGCCTCCTACAATGAGCAGTTCTTC
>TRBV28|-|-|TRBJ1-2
CASTRPGDGYTF
TGTGCCAGCACCCGCCCGGGCGACGGCTACACCTTC
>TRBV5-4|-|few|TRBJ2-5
CASSWKSEETQYF
TGTGCCAGCAGCTGGAAGTCGGAAGAGACCCAGTACTTC
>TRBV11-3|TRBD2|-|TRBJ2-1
CASSIIGSTSGSLNEQFF
TGTGCCAGCAGCATTATAGGGTCGACTAGCGGGAGTCTGAATGAGCAGTTCTTC
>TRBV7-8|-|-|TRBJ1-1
CASSLLISGHHTEAFF
TGTGCCAGCAGCTTACTAATTTCGGGACACCACACTGAAGCTTTCTTT
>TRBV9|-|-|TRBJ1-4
CASSVATGRDTNEKLFF
TGTGCCAGCAGCGTAGCTACGGGTCGGGACACTAATGAAAAACTGTTTTTT
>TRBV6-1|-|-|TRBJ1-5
CASSGSPGHLPEGPQHF
TGTGCCAGCAGTGGATCGCCCGGACATCTCCCAGAGGGGCCCCAGCATTTT
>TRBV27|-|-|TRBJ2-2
CASSPPRTATGELFF
TGTGCCAGCAGTCCACCCAGGACAGCGACCGGGGAGCTGTTTTTT
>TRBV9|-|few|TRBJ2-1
CASSVSWRDHSGEQFF
TGTGCCAGCAGCGTATCGTGGCGGGATCATTCCGGTGAGCAGTTCTTC
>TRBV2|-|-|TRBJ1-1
CASSGLWVNTEAFF
TGTGCCAGCAGTGGACTTTGGGTGAACACTGAAGCTTTCTTT
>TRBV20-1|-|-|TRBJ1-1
CSVSGAFF
TGCAGTGTGAGTGGGGCTTTCTTT
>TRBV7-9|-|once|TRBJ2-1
CASSLYGGSYNEQFF
TGTGCCAGCAGCTTATACGGCGGCTCCTACAATGAGCAGTTCTTC
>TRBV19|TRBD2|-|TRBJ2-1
CASRREGPNNEQFF
TGTGCCAGTAGGCGGGAGGGCCCAAACAATGAGCAGTTCTTC
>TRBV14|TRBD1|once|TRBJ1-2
CASSQVRQGDGYTF
TGTGCCAGCAGCCAAGTTCGGCAGGGGGACGGCTACACCTTC